Presented here are 29 T cell receptor beta chains from one specimen sequenced in a study of Graves' ophthalmopathy and Graves' hyperthyroidism. RNA transcripts served as template for amplifying TCR beta CDR3 sequences. Second-round multiplex PCR came after first-round RT-PCR with HTBI primers. TCRdb re-called the multiplex PCR reads through MiXCR, storing one row per CDR3 protein. Of 400,000 to 450,000 distinct CDR3 sequences listed, over 20% are singletons. The sequencing input was peripheral blood. These receptors originate from a woman aged 18-30 years with stable Graves' hyperthyroidism.

At least ten counts were recorded for this clonotype. V usage is TRBV15 and J usage is TRBJ2-5; 7 positions agree with TRBD1. Per germline, CDR1 LNHNV and CDR2 YYDKDF (reference sequence). Germline trimming cut 3 bases from V and 4 bases from J; bases unmatched to any gene: 5. This CDR3 is built from 14 residues. The chain's CDR3 is CATSSMTGRETQYF. Written as DNA, the CDR3 is TGTGCCACCAGCAGCATGACAGGGCGAGAGACCCAGTACTTC.

The chain employs TRBV28 and TRBJ1-2; D perhaps matches TRBD1 (5 bases). This CDR3 has 15 residues. V dropped 7 bases and J dropped 0 bases, with 15 bases sitting between them. Germline CDR1 is MDHEN and CDR2 is SYDVKM. The CDR3 DNA sequence: TGTGCCAGCACTCCTCCGGGGACGGCTAACTATGGCTACACCTTC. This codes for CASTPPGTANYGYTF.

The count of this clonotype is one. The V call is TRBV12-5, the J call TRBJ2-2, with unresolved D. The CDR3 contains 13 residues. Trimming removed 5 bases from V and 2 bases from J, with 6 bases in between. Germline V gene lookup returns CDR1 LGHNT and CDR2 FRNRAP. This CDR3 is CASGQANTGELFF. Written as DNA, the CDR3 is TGTGCTAGTGGTCAGGCTAACACCGGGGAGCTGTTTTTT.

This clonotype appeared many times. The CDR3 sequence is CASSPTSQGMGTQYF. DNA for the CDR3: TGTGCCAGCAGCCCTACCTCGCAGGGGATGGGGACCCAGTACTTC. The chain recombines TRBV7-2 with TRBJ2-5; possible D gene TRBD1, 6 bases. Deletions cut 5 bases from V and 7 bases from J, with 20 bases between. Germline V CDR1 and CDR2: SGHTA, FQGNSA. The CDR3 runs to 15 residues.

V usage is TRBV5-1 and J usage is TRBJ1-2; D unclear. There are 13 residues in the CDR3. Per germline, CDR1 SGHRS and CDR2 YFSETQ. V lost 3 bases and J lost 5, with 11 bases in between. The CDR3 sequence: CASSSSPPYGYTF. DNA of the CDR3: TGCGCCAGCAGCTCCTCCCCCCCGTATGGCTACACCTTC. The variable domain in full, with the rest retrieved from reference TRBV5-1 and TRBJ1-2, is KAGVTQTPRYLIKTRGQQVTLSCSPISGHRSVSWYQQTPGQGLQFLFEYFSETQRNKGNFPGRFSGRQFSNSRSEMNVSTLELGDSALYLCASSSSPPYGYTFGSGTRLTVV.

This clonotype was recorded many times. J is TRBJ2-5 and V is TRBV27; no firm D call. V lost 5 bases and J lost 2, with 12 bases in between. The CDR3 has 14 amino acids. Germline CDR1 is MNHEY and CDR2 is SMNVEV (reference sequence). Here the CDR3 reads CASSPIDQQETQYF. As DNA, the CDR3 is TGTGCCAGCAGTCCCATAGACCAACAAGAGACCCAGTACTTC.

The chain has TRBV18 and TRBJ2-2; the D is unclear. V was cut by 6 bases and J by 4 bases, with 12 bases left in between. Germline V gene sequence: CDR1 KGHSH, CDR2 LQKENI. The CDR3 covers 14 residues. CDR3 protein: CASSEGFRTGELFF. Here the CDR3 DNA reads TGTGCCAGCTCGGAAGGGTTCCGCACCGGGGAGCTGTTTTTT.

The chain carries TRBV6-2 or TRBV6-3 and TRBJ2-5; TRBD1 agrees at 7 bases. The J call may be in error: the DNA end matches TRBJ2-7 better. This CDR3 comprises 13 residues. Germline assignment: CDR1 MNHEY and CDR2 SVGEGT. The CDR3 region has the DNA TGTGCCAGCAGAACAACAGGGGACTACGAGCAGTACTTC. It is translated as CASRTTGDYEQYF.

This clonotype was observed at least ten times. The chain carries TRBV12-3 or TRBV12-4 and TRBJ1-2, with D unresolved. This CDR3 region has 15 residues. In DNA, the CDR3 is TGTGCAACCCAAAAGGCGGCCACCGTAGACTATGGCTACACCTTC. Its translation is CATQKAATVDYGYTF.

This clonotype was counted a few times. Since the CDR3 does not end with the conserved phenylalanine or tryptophan, this likely comes from a read error. This rearrangement joins TRBV27 to TRBJ2-7; maybe TRBD2 (5 bases). V lost 5 bases to trimming and J lost 0 bases, with 14 bases between them. The CDR3 is 15 residues long. Germline CDR1 reads MNHEY; CDR2 reads SMNVEV (reference sequence). The CDR3 spells CASSGLALNSYEQYY. The CDR3 coding sequence is TGTGCCAGCAGTGGACTCGCGCTAAACTCCTACGAGCAGTACTAC.

In this sample, this clonotype turned up many times. The J gene is TRBJ1-6, the V gene TRBV6-2 or TRBV6-3; maybe TRBD1 (5 bases). In germline, CDR1 is MNHEY, CDR2 SVGEGT. V lost 2 bases and J lost 3, with 8 bases in between. This CDR3 is built from 15 residues. The CDR3 DNA reads TGTGCCAGCAGTTACGAAGACAGCTATAATTCACCCCTCCACTTT. It encodes CASSYEDSYNSPLHF.

In its sample, this clonotype was seen a few times. The gene calls are TRBV4-2 and TRBJ2-5; TRBD2 agrees at 11 bases. With V trimmed by 2 bases and J by 2 bases, 4 bases remained unmatched. CDR1 is LGHNA and CDR2 is YNFKEQ in the germline V gene. CDR3 length: 16 amino acids. CDR3 in DNA: TGTGCCAGCAGCCAACTAGCGGGAGGACTTCAAGAGACCCAGTACTTC. Translated: CASSQLAGGLQETQYF.

This clonotype was observed many times. The chain couples TRBV7-2 to TRBJ2-7; maybe TRBD1 (6 bases). CDR1 is SGHTA and CDR2 is FQGNSA in the germline V gene. CDR3 length: 14 residues. Trimming removed 3 bases from V and 6 bases from J, with 15 bases in between. The CDR3 DNA reads as TGTGCCAGCAGCTTTCCAGGGGTTCGGGTCGAGCAGTACTTC. Translating gives CASSFPGVRVEQYF.

This clonotype has ten or more counts. This sequence joins TRBV6-2 or TRBV6-3 and TRBJ2-2; D not resolved. From germline, CDR1 is MNHEY and CDR2 SVGEGT. There are 15 residues in the CDR3. The ends were cut back, 7 bases at V and 4 bases at J, with 16 bases in the middle. CDR3 sequence (DNA): TGTGCCAGCACCGATCTTGGGTGGGGCACCGGGGAGCTGTTTTTT. Translation: CASTDLGWGTGELFF.

This clonotype was seen once. The rearrangement joins TRBV2 to TRBJ2-7, with D uncertain. There are 13 residues in the CDR3. CDR1 is SNHLY, CDR2 FYNNEI, per germline. V shed 6 bases and J shed 4 bases, with 13 bases lying between them. The CDR3: CASRVGRHYEQYF. The CDR3 nucleotides read TGTGCCAGCAGGGTCGGCAGACATTACGAGCAGTACTTC.

This clonotype has ten or more counts. This chain joins TRBV7-2 and TRBJ2-7; 8 positions agree with TRBD2. The CDR3 runs 15 residues. The J segment lost 4 bases and the V segment lost 1 base, leaving 6 bases of the junction unmatched. Germline lookup yields CDR1 SGHTA and CDR2 FQGNSA. The CDR3: CASSLGSSGRYEQYF. The DNA of the CDR3 is TGTGCCAGCAGCTTAGGTTCTAGCGGGCGGTACGAGCAGTACTTC. Looking up the rest from reference TRBV7-2 and TRBJ2-7 gives the full variable domain: GAGVSQSPSNKVTEKGKDVELRCDPISGHTALYWYRQSLGQGLEFLIYFQGNSAPDKSGLPSDRFSAERTGGSVSTLTIQRTQQEDSAVYLCASSLGSSGRYEQYFGPGTRLTVT.

The table lists this clonotype with many counts. The chain is built from TRBV3-1 and TRBJ2-7; 9 nucleotides agree with TRBD1. The CDR3 runs 16 residues. The junction had 6 bases not matched to a gene; V was cut back by 0 bases and J by 3 bases. Germline values: CDR1 LGHDT, CDR2 YNNKEL (reference sequence). The CDR3 region is CASSQDGGQGYYEQYF. The CDR3 DNA follows: TGTGCCAGCAGCCAAGATGGGGGACAGGGATACTACGAGCAGTACTTC.

This clonotype has ten or more counts. The chain combines TRBV6-1 with TRBJ1-2; D is undetermined. The CDR3 has 15 amino acids. CDR1 is MNHNS, CDR2 SASEGT, per germline. With 6 bases removed from V and 3 bases from J, the gap between germline ends came to 17 bases. CDR3 coding DNA: TGTGCCAGCAGCCAAGGGCCCCAAGGAGACTATGGCTACACCTTC. Translating gives CASSQGPQGDYGYTF.

This clonotype was detected ten times or more. The rearrangement uses TRBV12-3 or TRBV12-4 and TRBJ2-5; no reliable D call. Trimming shortened V by 6 bases and J by 3 bases, and 14 bases separated the two germline ends. The length of the CDR3 is 14 residues. DNA of the CDR3: TGTGCCAGCAGATTGGAAGGTTTAGAAGAGACCCAGTACTTC. This codes for CASRLEGLEETQYF.

At least ten counts were recorded for this clonotype. The gene calls are TRBV2 and TRBJ2-5, with 7 bases fitting TRBD2. CDR1 is SNHLY, CDR2 FYNNEI, per germline. This CDR3 contains 13 residues. CDR3 bases: TGTGCGGCCCAGAGGGCGGGAGCAGAGACCCAGTACTTC. Translation gives CAAQRAGAETQYF.

The chain employs TRBV12-3 or TRBV12-4 and TRBJ2-4, with 7 bases aligning to TRBD2. The CDR3 is 16 residues long. The ends lost 1 base at V and 2 bases at J; junction bases unmatched: 5. The CDR3 sequence: CASSLGLGGTKNIQYF. The CDR3 coding sequence is TGTGCCAGCAGTTTAGGGTTGGGGGGGACCAAAAACATTCAGTACTTC.

The gene calls are TRBV12-3 or TRBV12-4 and TRBJ2-7; D is possibly TRBD1 (6 bases). V gave up 6 bases and J gave up 4 bases, with 10 bases separating them. The CDR3 consists of 12 residues. The CDR3 nucleotides are TGTGCCAGCAGGCAGGGGCTTTACGAGCAGTACTTC. This encodes CASRQGLYEQYF.

This clonotype was counted ten times or more. V usage is TRBV2 and J usage is TRBJ2-4; 7 nucleotides align to TRBD2. Germline CDR1 is SNHLY and CDR2 is FYNNEI. The CDR3 has 13 amino acids. Germline trimming cut 6 bases from V and 6 bases from J; bases unmatched to any gene: 5. CDR3 in DNA: TGTGCCAGCAGCGGACTAGAGGGAAACATTCAGTACTTC. Translation gives CASSGLEGNIQYF.

This clonotype was seen at least ten times. The J gene is TRBJ2-6, the V gene TRBV6-1; 8 nucleotides align to TRBD2. V lost 5 bases to trimming and J lost 1 base; unmatched junction nucleotides: 10. Germline V lookup: CDR1 MNHNS, CDR2 SASEGT. This CDR3 is 18 amino acids long. The CDR3 DNA is TGTGCCAGCAGTAAACGGACTAGCCCGAGTTCTGGGGCCAACGTCCTGACTTTC. Translated: CASSKRTSPSSGANVLTF.

This clonotype was seen repeatedly, ten times or more. The rearrangement joins TRBV12-3 or TRBV12-4 to TRBJ2-5; 9 bases agree with TRBD2. The CDR3 covers 13 residues. With 6 bases clipped from V and 3 bases from J, the junction kept 2 bases outside the gene matches. Here the CDR3 DNA reads TGTGCCAGCAGCAGGACTAGCGAAGAGACCCAGTACTTC. Its translation is CASSRTSEETQYF.

This clonotype was seen many times. The chain is built from TRBV7-3 and TRBJ2-2; D is uncertain. Germline CDR1 SGHTA, CDR2 FQGTGA. The CDR3 covers 16 residues. The V end was cut by 3 bases, the J end by 0 bases, with 11 bases between. The CDR3, as DNA: TGTGCCAGCAGCTTGGATGGCCTACCGAACACCGGGGAGCTGTTTTTT. It codes for CASSLDGLPNTGELFF.

Many counts were recorded for this clonotype. This chain connects TRBV9 to TRBJ1-6; 7 bases line up with TRBD1. Germline assignment: CDR1 SGDLS and CDR2 YYNGEE. The CDR3 runs to 13 residues. Losses at the gene ends were 1 base for V and 8 bases for J; bases not matched to a gene: 0. This CDR3 is CASSVTGDSPLHF. The DNA of the CDR3 is TGTGCCAGCAGCGTAACAGGGGATTCACCCCTCCACTTT. Combining the CDR3 with reference TRBV9 and TRBJ1-6 gives the whole variable domain DSGVTQTPKHLITATGQRVTLRCSPRSGDLSVYWYQQSLDQGLQFLIQYYNGEERAKGNILERFSAQQFPDLHSELNLSSLELGDSALYFCASSVTGDSPLHFGNGTRLTVT.

The chain joins TRBV27 to TRBJ2-2; 7 bases fit TRBD2. The CDR3 is made up of 16 amino acids. Germline V gives CDR1 MNHEY, CDR2 SMNVEV (reference sequence). Trimming at V came to 4 bases and at J to 2 bases, leaving 7 bases not matched to a gene. The CDR3 nucleotides read TGTGCCAGCAGTTGGGCGGGGACTATTAACACCGGGGAGCTGTTTTTT. Translating gives CASSWAGTINTGELFF.

This chain uses TRBV5-5 with TRBJ2-7; D may be TRBD1 (7 bases). The germline V gene has CDR1 SGHKS and CDR2 YYEKEE (reference sequence). V was pared by 0 bases and J by 2 bases, with 12 bases between. This CDR3 is 15 amino acids long. As DNA, the CDR3 is TGTGCCAGCAGCTTGGCTCAGGGGGAGGCCTACGAGCAGTACTTC. Protein product: CASSLAQGEAYEQYF.